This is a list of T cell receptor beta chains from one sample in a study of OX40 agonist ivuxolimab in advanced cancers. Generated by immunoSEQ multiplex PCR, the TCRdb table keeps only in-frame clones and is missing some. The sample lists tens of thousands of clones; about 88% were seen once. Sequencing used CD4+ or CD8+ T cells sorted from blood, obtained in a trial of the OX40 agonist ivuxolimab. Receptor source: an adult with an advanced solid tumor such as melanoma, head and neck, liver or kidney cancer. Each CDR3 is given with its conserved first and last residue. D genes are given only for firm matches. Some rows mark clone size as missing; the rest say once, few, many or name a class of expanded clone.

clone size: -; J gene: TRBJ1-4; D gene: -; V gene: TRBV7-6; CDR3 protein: CASSLRRNSLNEKLFF; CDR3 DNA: TGTGCCAGCAGCTTAAGAAGGAACAGCCTAAATGAAAAACTGTTTTTT
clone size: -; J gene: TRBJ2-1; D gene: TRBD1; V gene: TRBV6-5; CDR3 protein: CASSQTGVTEQFF; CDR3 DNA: TGTGCCAGCAGTCAAACAGGGGTAACTGAGCAGTTCTTC
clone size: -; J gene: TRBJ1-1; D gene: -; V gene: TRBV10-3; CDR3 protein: CAISGTGTKYSIMNTEAFF; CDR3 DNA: TGTGCCATCAGTGGAACCGGGACAAAATATTCGATTATGAACACTGAAGCTTTCTTT
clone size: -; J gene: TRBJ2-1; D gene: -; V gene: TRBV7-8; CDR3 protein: CASSLYGQGEQFF; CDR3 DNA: TGTGCCAGCAGCTTATACGGCCAGGGTGAGCAGTTCTTC
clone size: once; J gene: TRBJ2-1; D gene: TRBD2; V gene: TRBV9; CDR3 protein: CASSVVGRGGLNEQFF; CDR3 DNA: TGTGCCAGCAGCGTAGTTGGGCGGGGGGGCCTAAATGAGCAGTTCTTC
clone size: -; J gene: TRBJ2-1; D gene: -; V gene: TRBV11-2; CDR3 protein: CASSLNPSSYNEQFF; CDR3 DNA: TGTGCCAGCAGCTTAAACCCGAGCTCCTACAATGAGCAGTTCTTC
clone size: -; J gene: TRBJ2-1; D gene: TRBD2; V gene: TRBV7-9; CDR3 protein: CASSYPPGLSYNEQFF; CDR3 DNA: TGTGCCAGCAGCTATCCGCCGGGACTATCCTACAATGAGCAGTTCTTC
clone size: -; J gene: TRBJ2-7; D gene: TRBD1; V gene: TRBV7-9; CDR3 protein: CASSPGTGSGDEQYF; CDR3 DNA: TGTGCCAGCAGTCCCGGGACAGGGTCTGGCGACGAGCAGTACTTC
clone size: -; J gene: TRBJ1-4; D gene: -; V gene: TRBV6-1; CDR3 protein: CASSEEGTNEKLFF; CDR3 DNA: TGTGCCAGCAGTGAAGAGGGGACAAATGAAAAACTGTTTTTT
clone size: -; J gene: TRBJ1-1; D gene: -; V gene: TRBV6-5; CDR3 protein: CASSFGRDEAFF; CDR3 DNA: TGTGCCAGCAGTTTTGGTCGGGATGAAGCTTTCTTT
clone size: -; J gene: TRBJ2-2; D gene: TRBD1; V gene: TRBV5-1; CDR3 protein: CASRMGDREDTGELFF; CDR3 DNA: TGCGCCAGCAGAATGGGGGACAGGGAGGACACCGGGGAGCTGTTTTTT
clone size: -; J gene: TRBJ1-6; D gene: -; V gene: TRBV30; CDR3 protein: CAWSGSGNPNSPLHF; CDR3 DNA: TGTGCCTGGAGTGGATCAGGGAACCCTAATTCACCCCTCCACTTT
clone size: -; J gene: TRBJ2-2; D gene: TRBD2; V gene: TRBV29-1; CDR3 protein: CSVESGGLDTGELFF; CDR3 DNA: TGCAGCGTTGAATCGGGGGGTTTGGACACCGGGGAGCTGTTTTTT
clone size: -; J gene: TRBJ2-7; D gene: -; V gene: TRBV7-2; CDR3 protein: CASSIPFVDEQYF; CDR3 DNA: TGTGCCAGCAGCATCCCATTCGTGGACGAGCAGTACTTC